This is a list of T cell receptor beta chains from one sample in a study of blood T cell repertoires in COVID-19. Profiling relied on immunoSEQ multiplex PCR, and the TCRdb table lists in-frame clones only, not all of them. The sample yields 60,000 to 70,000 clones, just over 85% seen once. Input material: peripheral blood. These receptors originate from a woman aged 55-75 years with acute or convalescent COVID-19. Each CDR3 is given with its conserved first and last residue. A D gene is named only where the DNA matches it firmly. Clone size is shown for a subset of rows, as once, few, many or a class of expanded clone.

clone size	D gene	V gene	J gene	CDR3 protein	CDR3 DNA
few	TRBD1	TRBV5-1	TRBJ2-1	CASSVDRGLTDWLSYNEQFF	TGCGCCAGCAGCGTTGACAGGGGGCTAACCGATTGGCTCTCCTACAATGAGCAGTTCTTC
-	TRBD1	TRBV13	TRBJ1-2	CASPPRGRLFGYTF	TGTGCCAGCCCCCCCAGGGGGCGTTTGTTTGGCTACACCTTC
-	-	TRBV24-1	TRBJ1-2	CATSDFGGYGYTF	TGTGCCACCAGTGATTTCGGGGGCTATGGCTACACCTTC
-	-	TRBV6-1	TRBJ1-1	CASSEGYRRPRNTEAFF	TGTGCCAGCAGTGAAGGGTACAGGCGGCCGCGGAACACTGAAGCTTTCTTT
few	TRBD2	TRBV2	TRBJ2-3	CARGSGGFTDTQYF	TGTGCCAGAGGTAGCGGGGGATTCACAGATACGCAGTATTTT
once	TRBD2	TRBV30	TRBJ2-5	CAWSVASGETQYF	TGTGCCTGGAGTGTGGCTAGCGGGGAGACCCAGTACTTC
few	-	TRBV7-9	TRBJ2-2	CASRFPLRLDTGELFF	TGTGCCAGCAGATTCCCCCTACGTCTCGACACCGGGGAGCTGTTTTTT
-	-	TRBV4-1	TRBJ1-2	CASSQGWADTYGGYTF	TGCGCCAGCAGCCAAGGTTGGGCAGACACATATGGGGGCTACACCTTC
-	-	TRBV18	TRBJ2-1	CASSPPARANEQFF	TGTGCCAGCTCACCACCTGCCAGGGCCAATGAGCAGTTCTTC
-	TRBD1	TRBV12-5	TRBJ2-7	CASAPGQGNEQYF	TGTGCTAGTGCCCCGGGACAGGGTAACGAGCAGTACTTC
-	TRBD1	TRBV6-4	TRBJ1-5	CARGQGGGSNQPQHF	TGTGCCAGAGGACAGGGCGGAGGTAGCAATCAGCCCCAGCATTTT
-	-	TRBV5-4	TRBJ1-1	CASSLGGRMNTEAFF	TGTGCCAGCAGCCTTGGGGGGAGAATGAACACTGAAGCTTTCTTT
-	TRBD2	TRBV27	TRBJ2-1	CASSSGSPNFYNEQFF	TGTGCCAGCAGTAGCGGGAGCCCCAACTTCTACAATGAGCAGTTCTTC
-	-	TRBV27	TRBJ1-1	CASSFRETGNTEAFF	TGTGCCAGCAGTTTTCGCGAGACAGGGAACACTGAAGCTTTCTTT
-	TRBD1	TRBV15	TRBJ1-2	CATSPQGSYGYTF	TGTGCCACCAGCCCACAGGGGAGCTATGGCTACACCTTC
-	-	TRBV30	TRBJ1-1	CAWRALEQGFVKAFF	TGTGCCTGGAGGGCCTTGGAGCAGGGGTTCGTCAAAGCTTTCTTT
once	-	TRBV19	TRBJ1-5	CASSMRAHGQPQHF	TGTGCCAGTAGTATGCGGGCGCATGGTCAGCCCCAGCATTTT
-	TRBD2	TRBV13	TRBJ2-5	CASSFRTSGRVETQYF	TGTGCCAGCAGCTTTAGGACTAGCGGGAGGGTCGAGACCCAGTACTTC
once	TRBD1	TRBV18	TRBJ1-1	CASSPGTGKTNTEAFF	TGTGCCAGCTCACCAGGGACAGGGAAAACCAACACTGAAGCTTTCTTT
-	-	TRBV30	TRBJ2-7	CAWSVQFGGSYEQYF	TGTGCCTGGAGTGTACAGTTCGGTGGCAGCTACGAGCAGTACTTC
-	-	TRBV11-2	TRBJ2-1	CASSLGAGAIYEQFF	TGTGCCAGCAGCTTAGGGGCGGGGGCTATCTATGAGCAGTTCTTC
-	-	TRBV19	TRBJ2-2	CASSSGQGGVSGELFF	TGTGCCAGTAGTTCCGGGCAGGGGGGAGTGTCCGGGGAGCTGTTTTTT
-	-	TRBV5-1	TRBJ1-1	CASSSLRQNTEAFF	TGCGCCAGCAGCTCCCTTAGACAGAACACTGAAGCTTTCTTT
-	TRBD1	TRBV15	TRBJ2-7	CATSMRDRLSYEQYF	TGTGCCACCAGCATGAGGGACAGACTCTCCTACGAGCAGTACTTC
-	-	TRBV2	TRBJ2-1	CASSEVRGLYNEQFF	TGTGCCAGCAGTGAAGTAAGGGGACTCTACAATGAGCAGTTCTTC
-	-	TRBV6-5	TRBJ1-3	CASRAQSSGNTIYF	TGTGCCAGCAGAGCTCAAAGCTCTGGAAACACCATATATTTT
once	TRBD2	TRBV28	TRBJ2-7	CASSFTSGVNEQYF	TGTGCCAGCAGTTTTACTAGCGGGGTGAACGAGCAGTACTTC
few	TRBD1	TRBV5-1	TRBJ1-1	CASSSTTGTGYTEAFF	TGCGCCAGCAGCTCAACGACCGGGACAGGGTACACTGAAGCTTTCTTT
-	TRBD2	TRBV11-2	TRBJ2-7	CASSSRTRSFSDEQYF	TGTGCCAGCAGCTCCCGGACTAGGTCCTTTAGCGACGAGCAGTACTTC
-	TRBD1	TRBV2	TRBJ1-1	CASKRLEGARNTEAFF	TGTGCCAGCAAAAGGTTGGAGGGGGCACGGAACACTGAAGCTTTCTTT
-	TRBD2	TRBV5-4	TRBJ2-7	CASSIDRGGEQYF	TGTGCCAGCAGCATTGACCGGGGGGGAGAGCAGTACTTC
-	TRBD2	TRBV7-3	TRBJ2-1	CASSPSGLVGKSYNEQFF	TGTGCCAGCAGCCCCTCCGGACTAGTAGGAAAGTCCTACAATGAGCAGTTCTTC
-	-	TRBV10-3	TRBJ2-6	CAISEPLGPGANVLTF	TGTGCCATCAGTGAGCCCTTGGGGCCTGGGGCCAACGTCCTGACTTTC
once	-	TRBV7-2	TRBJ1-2	CASSPDYGYTF	TGTGCCAGCAGCCCGGACTATGGCTACACCTTC
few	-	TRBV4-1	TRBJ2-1	CASSQDTGSSYNEQFF	TGCGCCAGCAGCCAAGATACAGGCAGCTCCTACAATGAGCAGTTCTTC
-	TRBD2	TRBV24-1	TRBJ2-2	CATSEAGGRIGELFF	TGTGCCACCAGTGAGGCGGGGGGGCGGATCGGGGAGCTGTTTTTT
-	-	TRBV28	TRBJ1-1	CASSRGRGNTEAFF	TGTGCCAGCAGTCGAGGACGGGGGAACACTGAAGCTTTCTTT
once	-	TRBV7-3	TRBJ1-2	CASSLNSGAGYTF	TGTGCCAGCAGCCTAAACTCGGGTGCAGGCTACACCTTC
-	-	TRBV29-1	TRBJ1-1	CSVYPGGGPAFF	TGCAGCGTCTACCCCGGGGGGGGTCCAGCTTTCTTT
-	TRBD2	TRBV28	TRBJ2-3	CASSYQSPGLAGSRTQYF	TGTGCCAGCAGCTACCAATCCCCGGGACTAGCGGGGTCTCGTACGCAGTATTTT
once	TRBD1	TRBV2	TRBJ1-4	CASSYQGAANEKLFF	TGTGCCAGCAGTTACCAGGGGGCGGCTAATGAAAAACTGTTTTTT
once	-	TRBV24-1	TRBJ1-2	CATSDSRGDYGYTF	TGTGCCACCAGTGATTCGCGGGGGGACTATGGCTACACCTTC
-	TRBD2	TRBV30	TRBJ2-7	CAWRSGGPVGEQYF	TGTGCCTGGAGATCGGGAGGGCCTGTCGGCGAGCAGTACTTC
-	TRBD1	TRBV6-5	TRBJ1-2	CASSPGGVGYGYTF	TGTGCCAGCAGCCCAGGGGGCGTCGGCTATGGCTACACCTTC
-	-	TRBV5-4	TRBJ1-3	CASSLGGPLSGNTIYF	TGTGCCAGCAGCTTGGGAGGCCCACTCTCTGGAAACACCATATATTTT
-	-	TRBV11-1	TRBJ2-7	CASSSFGEGEQYF	-
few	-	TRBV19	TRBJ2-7	CASSQWGLRSYEQYF	TGTGCCAGTAGTCAATGGGGGCTACGGTCCTACGAGCAGTACTTC